The rows below give T cell receptor beta chains drawn from one sample of a study of T cell repertoires in cytomegalovirus infection. TCRdb fed the reads into MiXCR, producing one record per CDR3 protein. This table holds around 300,000 distinct CDR3 sequences, about 25% found once. Sequencing was done on a sample of PBMCs. These receptor sequences come from a human donor in good health (CMV status not recorded). Some clones in this sample may be carry-over from other donors' samples. Each CDR3 is given with its conserved first and last residue. D genes are given only for firm matches. Some rows have no size entry. The others give once, few or many, or a class for an expanded clone.

size	D	V	J	CDR3	DNA
.	TRBD1	TRBV20-1	TRBJ1-2	CSARDQGGNYGYTF	TGCAGTGCTAGAGATCAAGGGGGCAATTATGGCTACACCTTC
few	.	TRBV10-3	TRBJ1-5	CAIGGGANQPQHF	TGTGCCATCGGGGGGGGGGCGAATCAGCCCCAGCATTTT
.	.	TRBV24-1	TRBJ2-5	CATSERWDRRETQYF	TGTGCCACCAGTGAAAGATGGGACCGGCGGGAGACCCAGTACTTC
.	.	TRBV6-5	TRBJ2-3	CASSYSSFGRPDTQYF	TGTGCCAGCAGTTACTCGTCGTTCGGCCGGCCCGATACGCAGTATTTT
few	TRBD1	TRBV19	TRBJ1-5	CAMRGQGFGQPQHF	TGTGCCATGAGGGGACAGGGGTTCGGCCAGCCCCAGCATTTT
few	TRBD1	TRBV2	TRBJ1-2	CASTETGYDYGYTF	TGTGCCAGCACCGAGACAGGGTATGACTATGGCTACACCTTC
.	.	TRBV10-2	TRBJ2-3	CASRTPLGTDTQYF	TGCGCCAGCAGGACCCCTCTGGGCACAGATACGCAGTATTTT
.	TRBD1	TRBV28	TRBJ1-4	CASSRDRSATNEKLFF	TGTGCCAGCAGTCGGGACAGGAGTGCAACTAATGAAAAACTGTTTTTT
many	.	TRBV7-2	TRBJ2-7	CASSLTGGPPYEQYF	TGTGCCAGCAGCTTAACAGGAGGCCCTCCCTACGAGCAGTACTTC
.	TRBD1	TRBV29-1	TRBJ1-3	CSVGDRATDTIYF	TGCAGCGTTGGGGACAGGGCGACGGACACCATATATTTT
few	.	TRBV28	TRBJ2-7	CASSLTGGENEQYF	TGTGCCAGCAGTTTGACGGGGGGCGAGAACGAGCAGTACTTC
.	TRBD2	TRBV11-2	TRBJ2-1	CASSSRTSGRARAFNEQFF	TGTGCCAGCAGCTCCCGGACTAGCGGGAGGGCCAGGGCGTTCAATGAGCAGTTCTTC
.	.	TRBV11-2	TRBJ1-1	CASSLGAGGPTEAFF	TGTGCCAGCAGCTTAGGGGCCGGGGGGCCTACTGAAGCTTTCTTT
few	.	TRBV4-3	TRBJ1-1	CASSRFTEAFF	TGCGCCAGCAGCCGTTTTACTGAAGCTTTCTTT
.	.	TRBV19	TRBJ1-4	CASSGRNEKLFF	TGTGCCAGTAGTGGCAGGAATGAAAAACTGTTTTTT
many	.	TRBV7-2	TRBJ2-2	CASSLAASGTGELFF	TGTGCCAGCAGCTTAGCCGCGAGCGGGACCGGGGAGCTGTTTTTT
.	.	TRBV7-4	TRBJ2-1	CASSFTPVNEQFF	TGTGCCAGCAGCTTTACTCCTGTCAATGAGCAGTTCTTC
few	.	TRBV4-2	TRBJ2-1	CASSQEWGTLYNEQFF	TGTGCCAGCAGCCAAGAATGGGGAACATTATACAATGAGCAGTTCTTC
many	.	TRBV7-2	TRBJ2-2	CASAQEGGAGELFF	TGTGCCAGCGCTCAGGAGGGAGGAGCCGGGGAGCTGTTTTTT
few	TRBD1	TRBV6-2/TRBV6-3	TRBJ1-5	CASSQSTGVGYSNQPQHF	TGTGCCAGCAGTCAGTCAACAGGGGTCGGCTATAGCAATCAGCCCCAGCATTTT
few	.	TRBV7-9	TRBJ1-2	CASSFFPDDYGYTF	TGTGCCAGCAGCTTTTTTCCAGACGATTATGGCTACACCTTC